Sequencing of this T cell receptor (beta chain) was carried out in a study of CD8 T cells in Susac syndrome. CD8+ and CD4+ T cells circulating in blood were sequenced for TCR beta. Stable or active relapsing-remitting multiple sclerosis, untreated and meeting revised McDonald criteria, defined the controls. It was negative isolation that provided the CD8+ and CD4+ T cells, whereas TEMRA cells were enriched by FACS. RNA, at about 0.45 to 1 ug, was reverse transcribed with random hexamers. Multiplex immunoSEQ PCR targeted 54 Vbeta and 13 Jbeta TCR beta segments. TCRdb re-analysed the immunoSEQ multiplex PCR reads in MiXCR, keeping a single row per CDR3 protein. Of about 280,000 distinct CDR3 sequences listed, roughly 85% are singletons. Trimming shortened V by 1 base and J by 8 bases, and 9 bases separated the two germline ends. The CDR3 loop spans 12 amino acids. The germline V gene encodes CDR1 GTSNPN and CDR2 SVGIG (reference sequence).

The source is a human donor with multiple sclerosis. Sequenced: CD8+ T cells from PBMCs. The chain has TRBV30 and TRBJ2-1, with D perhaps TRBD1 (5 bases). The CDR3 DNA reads TGTGCCTGGAGTGCTCAGGGCTATGAGCAGTTCTTC. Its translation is CAWSAQGYEQFF.